The TCR beta chain described here comes from a study of T cells in Graves' hyperthyroidism and ophthalmopathy. General study points: The majority of expanded thyroid clonotypes above 0.001 also appeared in blood. Ophthalmopathy and stable hyperthyroidism were separated by a 13 V-J model.

This CDR3 comprises 16 residues. Losses at the gene ends were 4 bases for V and 4 bases for J; bases not matched to a gene: 8. The germline V gene has CDR1 LNHDA and CDR2 SQIVND (reference sequence). This clonotype occurred a few times. No antigen is known for it. The PBMCs studied were ones that came from around 10 ml fresh peripheral blood. RNA transcripts yielded amplified TCR beta CDR3 regions. TCR CDR3 regions were first amplified by RT-PCR with HTBI primers. TCRdb independently ran MiXCR on the multiplex PCR reads; one entry per CDR3 protein. The sample lists some 370,000 distinct CDR3 sequences, about 14% seen once, with 25% to 30% in the top ten.

This receptor was obtained from a man aged 50 to 60 with Graves' ophthalmopathy. J is TRBJ2-1 and V is TRBV19; TRBD1 aligns across 9 bases. Sequencing input: blood. The CDR3 DNA sequence: TGTGCCAGTAGTAAGGCGGGGACAGGGCCTTACAATGAGCAGTTCTTC. Encoded protein: CASSKAGTGPYNEQFF.